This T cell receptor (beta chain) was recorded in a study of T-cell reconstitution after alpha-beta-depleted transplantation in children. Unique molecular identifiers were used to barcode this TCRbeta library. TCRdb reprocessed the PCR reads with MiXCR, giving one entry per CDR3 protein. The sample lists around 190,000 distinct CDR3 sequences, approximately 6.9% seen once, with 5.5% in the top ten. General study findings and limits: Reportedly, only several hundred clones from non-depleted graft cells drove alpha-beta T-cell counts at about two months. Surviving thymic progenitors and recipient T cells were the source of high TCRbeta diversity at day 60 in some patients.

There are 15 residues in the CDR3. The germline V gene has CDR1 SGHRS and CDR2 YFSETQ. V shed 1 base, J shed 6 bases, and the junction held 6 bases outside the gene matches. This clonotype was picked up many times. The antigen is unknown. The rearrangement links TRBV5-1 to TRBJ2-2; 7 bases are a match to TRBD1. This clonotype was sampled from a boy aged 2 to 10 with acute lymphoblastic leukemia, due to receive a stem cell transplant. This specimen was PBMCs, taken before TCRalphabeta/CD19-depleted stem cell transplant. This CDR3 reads CASSLTGDSAGELFF. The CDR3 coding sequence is TGCGCCAGCAGCTTGACAGGGGATAGCGCCGGGGAGCTGTTTTTT.